The 16 T cell receptor beta chains below come from one sample, sequenced in a study of cytomegalovirus exposure and HLA in healthy donors. PCR involved 60 Vbeta and 13 Jbeta primers. This table comes from immunoSEQ multiplex PCR, and its TCRdb copy is limited to in-frame clones, with some not included. The data show around 180,000 clones, with over 65% seen just once and around 1.5% held by the top ten. The source material was PBMCs. The source of these receptors is a woman aged 25 to 39 in good health and CMV-seropositive.

This clone was counted once. The rearrangement uses TRBV27 and TRBJ2-3; D not certain. There are 18 residues in the CDR3. The germline V and J ends were trimmed by 5 bases and 0 bases, with 21 bases remaining between them. Germline V gene data show CDR1 as MNHEY and CDR2 as SMNVEV (reference sequence). Written as DNA, the CDR3 is TGTGCCAGCAGTCATACTTCCGCGACAACCTTTAGCACAGATACGCAGTATTTT. Translated: CASSHTSATTFSTDTQYF.

This CDR3 is CASSRYGTNKAGELFF. DNA for the CDR3: TGTGCCAGCAGCCGCTACGGGACAAACAAGGCCGGGGAGCTGTTTTTT. The chain joins TRBV5-6 to TRBJ2-2; D may be TRBD1 (6 bases). Trimming took off 4 bases at V and 6 bases at J, with 19 bases between the two ends. Germline assignment: CDR1 SGHDT and CDR2 YYEEEE. The CDR3 runs to 16 residues.

This clone was picked up a small number of times. The CDR3 nucleotides are TGTGCCAGCACCGGGGACTACACAAGTGAGCAGTTCTTC. Amino acids: CASTGDYTSEQFF. The rearrangement links TRBV5-6 to TRBJ2-1, with 7 bases matching TRBD2. Trimming removed 6 bases from V and 9 bases from J; junction bases left unmatched: 9. Looked up from germline, CDR1 is SGHDT and CDR2 is YYEEEE. The CDR3 runs to 13 residues.

The J gene is TRBJ1-3, the V gene TRBV9; 7 positions match TRBD1. V gave up 2 bases and J gave up 0 bases; unmatched junction bases: 8. Germline CDR1 reads SGDLS; CDR2 reads YYNGEE. The CDR3 is 17 residues long. The CDR3 sequence is CASSVSWGQSSGNTIYF. CDR3 DNA sequence: TGTGCCAGCAGCGTCTCATGGGGACAGAGCTCTGGAAACACCATATATTTT.

The V call is TRBV5-8, the J call TRBJ1-5, with D possibly TRBD1 on 6 matching bases. Germline loops: CDR1 SGHTS, CDR2 YDEGEE. This CDR3 comprises 15 residues. CDR3 residues: CASGVGRGSNQPQHF. Written as DNA, the CDR3 is TGTGCTTCAGGGGTCGGGAGGGGTAGCAATCAGCCCCAGCATTTT.

The gene calls are TRBV5-1 and TRBJ2-3; 10 bases fit TRBD2. Trimming at V came to 1 base and at J to 4 bases, leaving 3 bases not matched to a gene. From germline, CDR1 is SGHRS and CDR2 YFSETQ. The CDR3 sequence is 15 residues long. CDR3 nucleotide sequence: TGCGCCAGCAGCTTGATGACTAGCGGGCCAGATACGCAGTATTTT. Translating it yields CASSLMTSGPDTQYF.

CDR3 DNA: TGTGCCAGCAGCTTAGCGGGAACCTACAATGAGCAGTTCTTC. It translates to CASSLAGTYNEQFF. The chain recombines TRBV11-2 with TRBJ2-1, with D possibly matching TRBD2 (5 bases). This CDR3 comprises 14 residues. Deletions cut 1 base from V and 2 bases from J, with 6 bases between. Germline V gives CDR1 SGHAT, CDR2 FQNNGV.

The chain carries TRBV29-1 and TRBJ1-1; TRBD1 might be the D (6 bases). Trimming removed 6 bases from V and 6 bases from J, with 20 bases in between. Germline CDR1 and CDR2: SQVTM and ANQGSEA. This CDR3 region has 14 residues. CDR3 nucleotide sequence: TGCAGCGTCCCTCCGGCGGGGGGCGGGTCTGAAGCTTTCTTT. Translating gives CSVPPAGGGSEAFF.

The chain recombines TRBV28 with TRBJ2-7; TRBD1 matches at 9 bases. Germline CDR1 and CDR2: MDHEN and SYDVKM. The length of the CDR3 is 16 residues. V lost 4 bases and J lost 3; bases outside the gene matches: 10. The CDR3: CASSSPFGTGNYEQYF. CDR3 bases: TGTGCCAGCAGTTCACCCTTCGGGACAGGGAACTACGAGCAGTACTTC.

The rearrangement uses TRBV6-6 and TRBJ2-3; 8 positions match TRBD2. The V segment lost 6 bases and the J segment 1 base; nucleotides outside the gene matches: 6. CDR1 and CDR2 (germline): MNHNY, SVGAGI (reference sequence). The length of the CDR3 is 15 residues. This chain's CDR3 is CASSSATSGTDTQYF. DNA of the CDR3: TGTGCCAGCAGCTCCGCGACTAGCGGCACAGATACGCAGTATTTT.

The chain combines TRBV5-1 with TRBJ2-2; a possible D gene is TRBD1 (6 bases). Germline V CDR1 and CDR2: SGHRS, YFSETQ. V was cut by 0 bases and J by 0 bases, with 12 bases left in between. CDR3 size: 17 residues. The CDR3 loop is CASSLGRDTSNTGELFF. CDR3 nucleotide sequence: TGCGCCAGCAGCTTGGGCCGGGACACCTCGAACACCGGGGAGCTGTTTTTT.

This clone was counted a single time. This sequence joins TRBV14 and TRBJ1-2, with unresolved D. The V and J ends lost 0 bases and 4 bases respectively, with 12 bases between them. Looked up from germline, CDR1 is SGHDN and CDR2 is FVKESK. The CDR3 sequence is 15 residues long. CDR3 amino acids: CASSQDLAGIYGYTF. In DNA form, the CDR3 reads TGTGCCAGCAGCCAAGATCTGGCAGGAATCTATGGCTACACCTTC.

In its sample, this clone was seen a few times. The chain joins TRBV7-9 to TRBJ1-2; no reliable D call. Looked up from germline, CDR1 is SEHNR and CDR2 is FQNEAQ (reference sequence). V was clipped by 5 bases and J by 4 bases, with 14 bases between them. This CDR3 comprises 14 residues. The CDR3 sequence: CASSPNGPLYGYTF. The CDR3 DNA reads as TGTGCCAGCAGCCCCAATGGGCCCCTCTATGGCTACACCTTC.

This rearrangement joins TRBV7-3 to TRBJ2-5; D is unclear. The CDR3 runs to 16 residues. The germline V and J ends were trimmed by 2 bases and 5 bases, with 18 bases remaining between them. The germline V gene encodes CDR1 SGHTA and CDR2 FQGTGA. CDR3 nucleotide sequence: TGTGCCAGCAGCTTATTGTCCAGGTCGTTGTCCGAGACCCAGTACTTC. Its protein is CASSLLSRSLSETQYF.

This chain links TRBV7-2 with TRBJ2-2; tentatively, D is TRBD2 (5 bases). The CDR3 is 15 amino acids. Germline lookup yields CDR1 SGHTA and CDR2 FQGNSA. V lost 6 bases to trimming and J lost 4 bases, with 15 bases between them. CDR3 protein: CASSSGRRGTGELFF. The CDR3 bases are TGTGCCAGCAGTTCAGGACGACGGGGCACCGGGGAGCTGTTTTTT.

The chain employs TRBV5-1 and TRBJ2-7; 10 bases align to TRBD1. The J segment lost 1 base and the V segment lost 1 base, leaving 2 bases of the junction unmatched. CDR1 is SGHRS, CDR2 YFSETQ, per germline. The CDR3 runs to 15 residues. The CDR3 region has the DNA TGCGCCAGCAGCTTGACGGGACAGGGGTCCTACGAGCAGTACTTC. It is translated as CASSLTGQGSYEQYF.